The 5 T cell receptor beta chains below all came from one sample that was sequenced in a study of blood T cell repertoires in COVID-19. Generated by immunoSEQ multiplex PCR, the TCRdb table keeps only in-frame clones and is missing some. The sample has about 220,000 clones; approximately 85% are singletons. The sample comprised peripheral blood. The receptors originated from a man over 45 who had recovered from COVID-19.

The V gene is TRBV3-1 (or the pseudogene TRBV3-2), the J gene TRBJ2-1; D not certain. Germline CDR1 reads LGHDT; CDR2 reads YNNKEL (reference sequence). V was trimmed by 1 base and J by 7 bases, leaving 14 bases between them. The CDR3 extends over 15 amino acids. The CDR3 here is CASSQGRNLKNEQFF. As DNA, the CDR3 is TGTGCCAGCAGCCAAGGAAGAAACCTAAAGAATGAGCAGTTCTTC.

This clone was seen more than once but under ten times. This chain links TRBV18 with TRBJ2-6; D might be TRBD1 (5 bases). This CDR3 is built from 19 residues. V was pared by 1 base and J by 0 bases, with 16 bases between. CDR1 is KGHSH, CDR2 LQKENI, per germline. The DNA for the CDR3 is TGTGCCAGCTCACCACTTCGCCAGGGTGGGTCCTCTGGGGCCAACGTCCTGACTTTC. Residues: CASSPLRQGGSSGANVLTF.

This chain connects TRBV6-5 to TRBJ1-6, with 7 bases aligning to TRBD1. CDR1 and CDR2 from the germline V gene are MNHEY and SVGAGI. This CDR3 contains 14 residues. V was pared by 6 bases and J by 9 bases, with 8 bases of the junction left unmatched. CDR3: CASRISGGCSPLHF. The DNA for the CDR3 is TGTGCCAGCAGAATATCAGGGGGATGTTCACCCCTCCACTTT.

This clone occurred a few times. V gene TRBV27 combines with J gene TRBJ1-2; D is possibly TRBD1 (6 bases). The CDR3 sequence is 14 residues long. The germline V and J ends were trimmed by 5 bases and 3 bases, with 13 bases remaining between them. Germline V gene sequence: CDR1 MNHEY, CDR2 SMNVEV (reference sequence). The CDR3 nucleotides are TGTGCCAGCAGTCCAACAGGGAGTGACTATGGCTACACCTTC. Protein sequence: CASSPTGSDYGYTF.

This clone was seen once. V gene TRBV11-2 combines with J gene TRBJ2-7, with 8 bases fitting TRBD1. The CDR3 has 14 amino acids. Germline trimming cut 1 base from V and 6 bases from J; bases unmatched to any gene: 5. Germline-derived CDR1 and CDR2 are SGHAT and FQNNGV. The CDR3 region is CASSLGQGKGEQYF. In DNA, the CDR3 is TGTGCCAGCAGCTTAGGACAGGGGAAGGGCGAGCAGTACTTC.